Listed below are T cell receptor beta chains from one sample, sequenced in a study. Clones were sequenced by immunoSEQ multiplex PCR, and TCRdb holds only the in-frame ones, with some missing. Of approximately 53,000 clones detected, 80% to 95% appear once; the ten largest clones hold about 11%. Sequencing was done on a sample of PBMCs. These receptors were obtained from a man aged 40-55 years with rheumatoid arthritis. Both conserved end residues are part of each CDR3. Fields, in order: D gene, J gene, V gene, clone size, CDR3 DNA, CDR3 protein. A D gene is named only where the DNA matches it firmly. A clone size is listed for some rows: how often the clone was seen (once, few, many), or a class if it is expanded.

d_gene: NA; j_gene: TRBJ1-1; v_gene: TRBV2; abundance: NA; CDR3nt: TGTGCCAGCACAAGGACACTGATGAACACTGAAGCTTTCTTT; CDR3aa: CASTRTLMNTEAFF
d_gene: NA; j_gene: TRBJ2-5; v_gene: TRBV27; abundance: NA; CDR3nt: TGTGCCAGCAGTTTCGAGACCCAGTACTTC; CDR3aa: CASSFETQYF
d_gene: TRBD1; j_gene: TRBJ2-2; v_gene: TRBV11-2; abundance: NA; CDR3nt: TGTGCCAGCACGCGACAGGGACCGAACACCGGGGAGCTGTTTTTT; CDR3aa: CASTRQGPNTGELFF
d_gene: NA; j_gene: TRBJ1-1; v_gene: TRBV25-1; abundance: NA; CDR3nt: TGTGCCAGCAAGCCGGGGGCGAACACTGAAGCTTTCTTT; CDR3aa: CASKPGANTEAFF
d_gene: NA; j_gene: TRBJ1-5; v_gene: TRBV18; abundance: NA; CDR3nt: TGTGCCAGCTCACCCGGTCAGGCCGGTCAGCCCCAGCATTTT; CDR3aa: CASSPGQAGQPQHF
d_gene: NA; j_gene: TRBJ1-2; v_gene: TRBV2; abundance: NA; CDR3nt: TGTGCCAGCAGTGGACCCCTAAGTCACTATGGCTACACCTTC; CDR3aa: CASSGPLSHYGYTF
d_gene: TRBD2; j_gene: TRBJ2-2; v_gene: TRBV6-5; abundance: few; CDR3nt: TGTGCCACTTATATAGCGGGAGCGAACACCGGGGAGCTGTTTTTT; CDR3aa: CATYIAGANTGELFF
d_gene: NA; j_gene: TRBJ1-2; v_gene: TRBV27; abundance: NA; CDR3nt: TGTGCCAGCAGTCCCGGGCCCGAAGGGTTGTTTGGCTACACCTTC; CDR3aa: CASSPGPEGLFGYTF
d_gene: TRBD1; j_gene: TRBJ1-4; v_gene: TRBV5-5; abundance: NA; CDR3nt: TGTGCCAGCAGCCTGTGGGCGACAGGGGGCAATGAAAAACTGTTTTTT; CDR3aa: CASSLWATGGNEKLFF
d_gene: NA; j_gene: TRBJ2-3; v_gene: TRBV6-5; abundance: NA; CDR3nt: TGTGCCAGCAGGGGGATAGGGACTAGCACAGATACGCAGTATTTT; CDR3aa: CASRGIGTSTDTQYF
d_gene: TRBD2; j_gene: TRBJ2-7; v_gene: TRBV6-5; abundance: NA; CDR3nt: TGTGCCAGCGGCCTGGGCGGGGGGCTGGGCGAGCAGTACTTC; CDR3aa: CASGLGGGLGEQYF
d_gene: TRBD1; j_gene: TRBJ2-3; v_gene: TRBV4-3; abundance: once; CDR3nt: TGCGCCAGCAGCCAAGATGGGACAGGGGAATGGACAGATACGCAGTATTTT; CDR3aa: CASSQDGTGEWTDTQYF
d_gene: NA; j_gene: TRBJ1-1; v_gene: TRBV7-3; abundance: NA; CDR3nt: TGTGCCAGCAGCTTATCAGTGGCCTCTGAAGCTTTCTTT; CDR3aa: CASSLSVASEAFF
d_gene: NA; j_gene: TRBJ2-1; v_gene: TRBV12-3/TRBV12-4; abundance: NA; CDR3nt: TGTGCCAGTACCTTCCAGGGATATGAGCAGTTCTTC; CDR3aa: CASTFQGYEQFF
d_gene: NA; j_gene: TRBJ1-1; v_gene: TRBV6-5; abundance: NA; CDR3nt: TGTGCCAGCAGCCAATGGACCGGCCTGGTTACTGAAGCTTTCTTT; CDR3aa: CASSQWTGLVTEAFF
d_gene: NA; j_gene: TRBJ1-5; v_gene: TRBV19; abundance: NA; CDR3nt: TGTGCCAGTAGTTCCAGGGTCACTCAGCCCCAGCATTTT; CDR3aa: CASSSRVTQPQHF
d_gene: NA; j_gene: TRBJ1-1; v_gene: TRBV5-8; abundance: NA; CDR3nt: TGTGCCAGCAGCATTGGACAGACAAACACTGTCGAAGCTTTCTTT; CDR3aa: CASSIGQTNTVEAFF
d_gene: NA; j_gene: TRBJ2-5; v_gene: TRBV7-9; abundance: NA; CDR3nt: TGTGCCAGCAGCTCCTGGGGGGGGACAGGACAAGAGACCCAGTACTTC; CDR3aa: CASSSWGGTGQETQYF
d_gene: NA; j_gene: TRBJ2-7; v_gene: TRBV3-1/TRBV3-2; abundance: NA; CDR3nt: TGTGCCAGCAGTCAAGGTCACAGCTACGAGCAGTACTTC; CDR3aa: CASSQGHSYEQYF
d_gene: NA; j_gene: TRBJ2-1; v_gene: TRBV5-6; abundance: NA; CDR3nt: TGTGCCAGCACCCATGGGTCCCGGAGGGACAATGAGCAGTTCTTC; CDR3aa: CASTHGSRRDNEQFF
d_gene: TRBD1; j_gene: TRBJ2-7; v_gene: TRBV10-3; abundance: NA; CDR3nt: TGTGCCATCAGTGAGCCCGGGACAGACTACGAGCAGTACTTC; CDR3aa: CAISEPGTDYEQYF
d_gene: NA; j_gene: TRBJ1-6; v_gene: TRBV6-1; abundance: NA; CDR3nt: TGTGCCAGCAGTGAAGTGACAGGTTCTAGTACACCCCTCCACTTT; CDR3aa: CASSEVTGSSTPLHF
d_gene: TRBD2; j_gene: TRBJ2-3; v_gene: TRBV11-1; abundance: NA; CDR3nt: TGTGCCAGCAGCTTTTGGGCTAGCGGGAGCACAGATACGCAGTATTTT; CDR3aa: CASSFWASGSTDTQYF
d_gene: NA; j_gene: TRBJ2-3; v_gene: TRBV19; abundance: NA; CDR3nt: TGTGCCAGTAGTTCGCAGGGGGGTGATACGCAGTATTTT; CDR3aa: CASSSQGGDTQYF
d_gene: TRBD1; j_gene: TRBJ1-1; v_gene: TRBV27; abundance: NA; CDR3nt: TGTGCCAGCAGTCTCATTTTTACCGGGACAGGGGAAGCTTTCTTT; CDR3aa: CASSLIFTGTGEAFF
d_gene: TRBD1; j_gene: TRBJ2-2; v_gene: TRBV11-3; abundance: NA; CDR3nt: TGTGCCAGCAGCCCCGGACAGGGGCGCAACACCGGGGAGCTGTTTTTT; CDR3aa: CASSPGQGRNTGELFF
d_gene: TRBD1; j_gene: TRBJ1-1; v_gene: TRBV29-1; abundance: NA; CDR3nt: TGCAGCGTTGGGGGGACAGGGATGAACACTGAAGCTTTCTTT; CDR3aa: CSVGGTGMNTEAFF